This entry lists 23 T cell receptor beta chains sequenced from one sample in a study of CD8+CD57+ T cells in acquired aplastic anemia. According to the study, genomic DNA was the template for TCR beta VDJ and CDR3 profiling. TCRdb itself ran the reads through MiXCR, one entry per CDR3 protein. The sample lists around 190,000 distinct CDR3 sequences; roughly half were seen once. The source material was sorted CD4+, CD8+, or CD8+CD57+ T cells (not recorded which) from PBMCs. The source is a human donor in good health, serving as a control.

The CDR3 sequence is CASSHISSGLVRYEQYF. CDR3 DNA sequence: TGTGCCAGCAGCCATATCAGTAGCGGCTTAGTGCGCTACGAGCAGTACTTC. The rearrangement links TRBV7-2 to TRBJ2-7; D may be TRBD2 (6 bases). The V gene's germline CDR1 is SGHTA and CDR2 FQGNSA. V lost 5 bases and J lost 3, with 23 bases in between. The CDR3 is made up of 17 amino acids.

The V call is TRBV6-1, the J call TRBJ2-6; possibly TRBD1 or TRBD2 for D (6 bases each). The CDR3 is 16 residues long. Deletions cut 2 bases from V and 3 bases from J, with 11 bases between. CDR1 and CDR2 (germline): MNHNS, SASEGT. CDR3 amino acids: CASSELGGGGANVLTF. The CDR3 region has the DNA TGTGCCAGCAGTGAATTAGGGGGAGGTGGGGCCAACGTCCTGACTTTC.

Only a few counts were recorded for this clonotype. The CDR3 DNA sequence: TGTGCCTGCCCACCCCTTCGGGGCAATCAGCCCCAGCATTTT. It codes for CACPPLRGNQPQHF. The rearrangement uses TRBV6-5 and TRBJ1-5; D is unclear. The CDR3 totals 14 residues. Per the germline V gene, CDR1 is MNHEY and CDR2 is SVGAGI. Deletions cut 11 bases from V and 2 bases from J, with 16 bases between.

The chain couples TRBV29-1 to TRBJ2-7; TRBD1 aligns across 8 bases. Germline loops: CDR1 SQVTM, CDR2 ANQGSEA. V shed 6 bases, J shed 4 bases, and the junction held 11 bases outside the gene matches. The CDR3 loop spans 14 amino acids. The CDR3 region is CSVMTGVGGYEQYF. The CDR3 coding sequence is TGCAGCGTCATGACAGGGGTAGGGGGATACGAGCAGTACTTC.

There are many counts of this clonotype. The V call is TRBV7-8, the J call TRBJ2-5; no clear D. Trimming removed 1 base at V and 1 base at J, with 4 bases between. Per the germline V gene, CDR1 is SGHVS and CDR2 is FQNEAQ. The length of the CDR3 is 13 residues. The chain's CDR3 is CASSLGAQETQYF. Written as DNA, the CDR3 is TGTGCCAGCAGCTTAGGGGCCCAAGAGACCCAGTACTTC.

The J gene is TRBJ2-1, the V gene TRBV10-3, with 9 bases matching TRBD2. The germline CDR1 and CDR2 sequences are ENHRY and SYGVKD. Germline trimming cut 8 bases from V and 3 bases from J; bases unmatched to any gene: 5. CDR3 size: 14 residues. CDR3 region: CAIQERGDYNEQFF. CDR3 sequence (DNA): TGTGCCATCCAGGAGCGGGGGGACTACAATGAGCAGTTCTTC.

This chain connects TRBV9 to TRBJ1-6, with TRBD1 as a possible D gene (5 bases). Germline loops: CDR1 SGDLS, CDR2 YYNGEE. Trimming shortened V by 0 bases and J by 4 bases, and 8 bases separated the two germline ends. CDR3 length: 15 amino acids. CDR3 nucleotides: TGTGCCAGCAGCGTAGAGGCAGGGTATAATTCACCCCTCCACTTT. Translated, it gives CASSVEAGYNSPLHF.

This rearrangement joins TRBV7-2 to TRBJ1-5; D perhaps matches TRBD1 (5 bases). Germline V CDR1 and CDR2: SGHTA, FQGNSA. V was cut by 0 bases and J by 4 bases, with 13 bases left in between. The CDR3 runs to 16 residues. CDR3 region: CASSLAAAGRNQPQHF. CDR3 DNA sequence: TGTGCCAGCAGCTTAGCGGCGGCAGGGCGTAATCAGCCCCAGCATTTT.

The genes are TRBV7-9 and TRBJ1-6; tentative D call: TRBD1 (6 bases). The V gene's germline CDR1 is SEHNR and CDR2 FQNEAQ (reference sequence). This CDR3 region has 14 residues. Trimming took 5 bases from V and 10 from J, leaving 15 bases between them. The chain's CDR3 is CASSGAGARSPLHF. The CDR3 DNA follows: TGTGCCAGCAGCGGTGCGGGGGCTAGGTCACCCCTCCACTTT.

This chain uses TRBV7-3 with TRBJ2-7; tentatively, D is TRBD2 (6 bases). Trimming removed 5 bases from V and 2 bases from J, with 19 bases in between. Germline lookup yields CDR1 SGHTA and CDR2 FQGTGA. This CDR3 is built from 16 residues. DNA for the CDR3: TGTGCCAGCAGCCGCCCGGGACTGACGTACCCCTACGAGCAGTACTTC. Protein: CASSRPGLTYPYEQYF. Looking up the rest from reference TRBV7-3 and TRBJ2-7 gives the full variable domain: GAGVSQTPSNKVTEKGKYVELRCDPISGHTALYWYRQSLGQGPEFLIYFQGTGAADDSGLPNDRFFAVRPEGSVSTLKIQRTERGDSAVYLCASSRPGLTYPYEQYFGPGTRLTVT.

The CDR3 bases are TGTGCCAGCAGCGACATATCGACAGCCCTGGAAACTGAAGCTTTCTTT. This gives the protein CASSDISTALETEAFF. This chain links TRBV7-2 with TRBJ1-1; weak D call: TRBD1 (5 bases). Germline V gives CDR1 SGHTA, CDR2 FQGNSA. Deletions cut 5 bases from V and 5 bases from J, with 21 bases between. CDR3 length: 16 residues.

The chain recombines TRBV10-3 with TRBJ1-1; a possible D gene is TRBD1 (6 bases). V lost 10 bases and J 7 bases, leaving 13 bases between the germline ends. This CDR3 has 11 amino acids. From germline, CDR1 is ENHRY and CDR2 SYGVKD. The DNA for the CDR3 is TGTGCCAGCAGGTTACAGGGTGAAGCTTTCTTT. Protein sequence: CASRLQGEAFF.

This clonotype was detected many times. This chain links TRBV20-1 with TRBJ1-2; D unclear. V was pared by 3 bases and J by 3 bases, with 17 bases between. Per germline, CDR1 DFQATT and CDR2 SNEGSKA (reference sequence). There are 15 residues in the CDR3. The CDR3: CSARGVSAVDYGYTF. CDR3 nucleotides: TGCAGTGCTAGGGGAGTTTCCGCCGTCGACTATGGCTACACCTTC.

The CDR3 here is CASSYSEAREQYF. The CDR3 DNA reads as TGTGCCAGCAGTTACTCGGAGGCTCGCGAGCAGTACTTC. This chain uses TRBV6-5 with TRBJ2-7, with D possibly matching TRBD2 (5 bases). Germline V gene data show CDR1 as MNHEY and CDR2 as SVGAGI. Trimming pared 0 bases from V and 6 bases from J, leaving 9 bases between. The CDR3 has 13 residues.

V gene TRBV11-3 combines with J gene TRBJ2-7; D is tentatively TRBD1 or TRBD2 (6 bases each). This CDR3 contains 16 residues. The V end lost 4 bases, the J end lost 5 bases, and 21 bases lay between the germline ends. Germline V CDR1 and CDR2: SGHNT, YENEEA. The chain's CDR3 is CASSSQGTSAVDEQYF. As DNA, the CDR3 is TGTGCCAGCAGCTCCCAGGGGACTTCCGCCGTGGACGAGCAGTACTTC.

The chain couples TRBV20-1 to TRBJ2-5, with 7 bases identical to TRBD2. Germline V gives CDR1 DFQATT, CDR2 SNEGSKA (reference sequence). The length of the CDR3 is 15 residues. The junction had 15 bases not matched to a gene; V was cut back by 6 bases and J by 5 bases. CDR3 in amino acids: CSARRPGLRIETQYF. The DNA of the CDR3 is TGCAGTGCCAGAAGACCGGGACTAAGGATCGAGACCCAGTACTTC.

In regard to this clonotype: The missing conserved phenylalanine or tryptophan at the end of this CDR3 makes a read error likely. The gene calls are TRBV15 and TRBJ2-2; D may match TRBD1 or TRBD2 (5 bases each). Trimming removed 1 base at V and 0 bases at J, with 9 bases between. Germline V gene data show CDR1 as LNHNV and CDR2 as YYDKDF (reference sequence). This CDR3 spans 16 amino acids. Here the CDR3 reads CATSRGDDPNTGELFL. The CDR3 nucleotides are TGTGCCACCAGCAGAGGGGACGATCCGAACACCGGGGAGCTGTTTCTT.

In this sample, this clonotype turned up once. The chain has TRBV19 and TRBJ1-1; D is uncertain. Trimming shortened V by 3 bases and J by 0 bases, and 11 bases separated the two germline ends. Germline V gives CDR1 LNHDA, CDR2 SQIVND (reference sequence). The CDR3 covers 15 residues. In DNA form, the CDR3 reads TGTGCCAGTAGTATGAGGGCAGAACTGAACACTGAAGCTTTCTTT. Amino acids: CASSMRAELNTEAFF.

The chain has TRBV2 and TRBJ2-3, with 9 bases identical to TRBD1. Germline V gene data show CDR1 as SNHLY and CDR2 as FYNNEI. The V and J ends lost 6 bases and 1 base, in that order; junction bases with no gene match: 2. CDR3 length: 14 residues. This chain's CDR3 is CASRGQGRTDTQYF. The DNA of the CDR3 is TGTGCCAGCAGAGGACAGGGGCGCACAGATACGCAGTATTTT. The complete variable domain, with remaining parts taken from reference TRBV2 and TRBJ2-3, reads EPEVTQTPSHQVTQMGQEVILRCVPISNHLYFYWYRQILGQKVEFLVSFYNNEISEKSEIFDDQFSVERPDGSNFTLKIRSTKLEDSAMYFCASRGQGRTDTQYFGPGTRLTVL.

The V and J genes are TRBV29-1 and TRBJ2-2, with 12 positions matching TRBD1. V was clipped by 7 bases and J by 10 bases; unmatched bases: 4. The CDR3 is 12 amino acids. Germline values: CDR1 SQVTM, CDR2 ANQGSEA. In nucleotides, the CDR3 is TGCAGCGCGGGACAGGGGGCAAAGGAGCTGTTTTTT. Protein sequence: CSAGQGAKELFF.

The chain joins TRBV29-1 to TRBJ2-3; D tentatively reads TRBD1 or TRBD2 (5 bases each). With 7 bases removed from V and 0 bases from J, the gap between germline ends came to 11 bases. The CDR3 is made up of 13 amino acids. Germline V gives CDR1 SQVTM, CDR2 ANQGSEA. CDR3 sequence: CSGGGSSTDTQYF. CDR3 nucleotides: TGCAGCGGTGGGGGTTCCAGCACAGATACGCAGTATTTT.

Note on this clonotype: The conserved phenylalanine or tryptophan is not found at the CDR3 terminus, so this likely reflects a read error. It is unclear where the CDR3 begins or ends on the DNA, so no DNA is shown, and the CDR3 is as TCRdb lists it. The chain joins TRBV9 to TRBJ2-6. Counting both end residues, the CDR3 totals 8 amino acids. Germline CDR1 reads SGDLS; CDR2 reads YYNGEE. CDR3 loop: CASSGTTI.

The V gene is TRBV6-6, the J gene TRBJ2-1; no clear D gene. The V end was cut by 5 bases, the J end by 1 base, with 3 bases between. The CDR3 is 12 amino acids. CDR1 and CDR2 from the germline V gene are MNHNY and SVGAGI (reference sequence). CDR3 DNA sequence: TGTGCCAGCAGTCGGTCCTACAATGAGCAGTTCTTC. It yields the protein CASSRSYNEQFF.